Listed below are T cell receptor beta chains from one sample, sequenced in a study of Ad26.COV2.S vaccination and SARS-CoV-2 variants. Only in-frame clones appear in the TCRdb table, and some are missing; sequencing was by immunoSEQ multiplex PCR. This table holds approximately 410,000 clones, over 75% found once. The sample in question was peripheral blood, obtained in a trial of Ad26.COV2.S vaccine versus placebo. All receptors derive from a person aged 18-60 years who received the Ad26.COV2.S COVID-19 vaccine or a placebo. The CDR3 runs from the conserved cysteine through the conserved F or W. D genes are given only for firm matches. Clone size is not always given. Where it is, it says once, few, many or a class for expanded clones.

V: TRBV10-2
D: TRBD2
size: NA
length: 14
J: TRBJ2-1
CDR3: CASRTSGPNNEQFF
DNA: TGCGCCAGCAGGACTAGCGGGCCAAACAATGAGCAGTTCTTC

V: TRBV6-5
D: NA
size: NA
length: 16
J: TRBJ1-2
CDR3: CASSYSTSPTRDGYTF
DNA: TGTGCCAGCAGTTACTCGACTAGCCCTACCCGAGATGGCTACACCTTC

V: TRBV4-3
D: NA
size: NA
length: 14
J: TRBJ2-7
CDR3: CASSQVPGAYEQYF
DNA: TGCGCCAGCAGCCAAGTCCCAGGGGCCTACGAGCAGTACTTC

V: TRBV4-3
D: NA
size: NA
length: 14
J: TRBJ2-3
CDR3: CASSQERGPDTQYF
DNA: TGCGCCAGCAGCCAAGAGAGGGGCCCAGATACGCAGTATTTT

V: TRBV7-6
D: NA
size: NA
length: 16
J: TRBJ1-4
CDR3: CASSLVAAATNEKLFF
DNA: TGTGCCAGCAGCTTAGTAGCAGCTGCAACTAATGAAAAACTGTTTTTT

V: TRBV28
D: TRBD1
size: NA
length: 11
J: TRBJ1-2
CDR3: CAIGQGRGYTF
DNA: TGTGCAATCGGACAGGGAAGAGGCTACACCTTC

V: TRBV7-3
D: NA
size: NA
length: 15
J: TRBJ1-1
CDR3: CASSAGGWGNTEAFF
DNA: TGTGCCAGCAGCGCAGGCGGTTGGGGGAACACTGAAGCTTTCTTT

V: TRBV15
D: NA
size: few
length: 14
J: TRBJ1-2
CDR3: CATSRDRVGVGYTF
DNA: TGTGCCACCAGCAGAGATCGGGTCGGGGTGGGCTACACCTTC

V: TRBV6-5
D: TRBD1
size: NA
length: 13
J: TRBJ1-6
CDR3: CASIMQGDSPLHF
DNA: TGTGCCAGCATAATGCAGGGGGATTCACCCCTCCACTTT

V: TRBV14
D: TRBD2
size: NA
length: 17
J: TRBJ2-2
CDR3: CASSQAGRGANTGELFF
DNA: TGTGCCAGCAGCCAAGCAGGGCGGGGGGCGAACACCGGGGAGCTGTTTTTT

V: TRBV7-2
D: NA
size: NA
length: 13
J: TRBJ1-1
CDR3: CASSSGIATEAFF
DNA: TGTGCCAGCAGCTCCGGAATAGCCACTGAAGCTTTCTTT

V: TRBV10-3
D: NA
size: NA
length: 14
J: TRBJ1-2
CDR3: CAISESDGNYGYTF
DNA: TGTGCCATCAGTGAGTCGGACGGAAACTATGGCTACACCTTC

V: TRBV9
D: NA
size: NA
length: 11
J: TRBJ2-7
CDR3: CAPGESYEQYF
DNA: TGTGCCCCCGGGGAAAGCTACGAGCAGTACTTC

V: TRBV20-1
D: NA
size: once
length: 11
J: TRBJ1-1
CDR3: CSASGSRLAFF
DNA: TGCAGTGCTAGCGGCAGCCGGCTAGCTTTCTTT

V: TRBV12-3/TRBV12-4
D: NA
size: NA
length: 13
J: TRBJ1-1
CDR3: CASSRILGTEAFF
DNA: TGTGCCAGCAGCCGCATCCTGGGCACTGAAGCTTTCTTT

V: TRBV12-3/TRBV12-4
D: NA
size: NA
length: 12
J: TRBJ2-5
CDR3: CASSFDGETQYF
DNA: TGTGCCAGCAGTTTCGATGGGGAGACCCAGTACTTC

V: TRBV6-5
D: NA
size: NA
length: 13
J: TRBJ1-3
CDR3: CASSYSTSSTIYF
DNA: TGTGCCAGCAGTTACTCCACGTCGTCCACCATATATTTT

V: TRBV7-2
D: NA
size: NA
length: 14
J: TRBJ2-1
CDR3: CASSLVLHNNEQFF
DNA: TGTGCCAGCAGCTTAGTTCTACACAACAATGAGCAGTTCTTC

V: TRBV9
D: TRBD1
size: NA
length: 13
J: TRBJ2-1
CDR3: CASSGTGVHEQFF
DNA: TGTGCCAGCAGCGGGACAGGGGTCCATGAGCAGTTCTTC

V: TRBV15
D: TRBD1
size: once
length: 14
J: TRBJ1-2
CDR3: CATSRQGALSGYTF
DNA: TGTGCCACCAGCAGACAGGGGGCTTTATCTGGCTACACCTTC

V: TRBV5-4
D: TRBD1
size: NA
length: 15
J: TRBJ2-3
CDR3: CASSLGQGRTDTQYF
DNA: TGTGCCAGCAGCCTGGGACAGGGACGCACAGATACGCAGTATTTT

V: TRBV4-2
D: NA
size: NA
length: 14
J: TRBJ2-1
CDR3: CASSQVQGGDEQFF
DNA: TGTGCCAGCAGCCAAGTCCAGGGAGGCGATGAGCAGTTCTTC

V: TRBV4-1
D: NA
size: many
length: 13
J: TRBJ1-2
CDR3: CASSQVGLYGYTF
DNA: TGCGCCAGCAGCCAAGTCGGACTCTATGGCTACACCTTC

V: TRBV4-1
D: NA
size: NA
length: 14
J: TRBJ2-7
CDR3: CASRREGDSYEQYF
DNA: TGCGCCAGCAGGAGGGAGGGGGACTCCTACGAGCAGTACTTC

V: TRBV7-9
D: NA
size: few
length: 14
J: TRBJ1-2
CDR3: CASSLGTAFYGYTF
DNA: TGTGCCAGCAGCTTAGGGACAGCTTTCTATGGCTACACCTTC

V: TRBV13
D: TRBD2
size: NA
length: 16
J: TRBJ2-7
CDR3: CASSLWGRGGGYEQYF
DNA: TGTGCCAGCAGCTTATGGGGCCGGGGGGGCGGATACGAGCAGTACTTC

V: TRBV28
D: NA
size: few
length: 12
J: TRBJ2-7
CDR3: CASSMGEFEQYF
DNA: TGTGCCAGCAGCATGGGAGAGTTCGAGCAGTACTTC

V: TRBV6-6
D: NA
size: NA
length: 13
J: TRBJ2-1
CDR3: CASSVLLAGEQFF
DNA: TGTGCCAGCAGTGTCCTCCTGGCGGGAGAGCAGTTCTTC

V: TRBV10-3
D: TRBD2
size: NA
length: 16
J: TRBJ2-1
CDR3: CAISESGGGANNEQFF
DNA: TGTGCCATCAGTGAGTCGGGCGGGGGGGCAAACAATGAGCAGTTCTTC

V: TRBV7-6
D: TRBD2
size: NA
length: 16
J: TRBJ2-1
CDR3: CASSPGTSGEYNEQFF
DNA: TGTGCCAGCAGCCCCGGGACTAGCGGGGAATACAATGAGCAGTTCTTC

V: TRBV19
D: NA
size: NA
length: 11
J: TRBJ1-6
CDR3: CASSIWNKICF
DNA: TGTGCCAGTAGTATCTGGAACAAAATCTGCTTT

V: TRBV24-1
D: TRBD2
size: NA
length: 19
J: TRBJ2-3
CDR3: CATSEGSGTSGGARDTQYF
DNA: TGTGCCACCAGTGAGGGGAGTGGGACTAGCGGGGGGGCGAGAGATACGCAGTATTTT

V: TRBV19
D: NA
size: NA
length: 14
J: TRBJ2-2
CDR3: CASSDLTVAGELFF
DNA: TGTGCCAGTAGCGATCTGACAGTGGCGGGGGAGCTGTTTTTT

V: TRBV7-3
D: NA
size: NA
length: 13
J: TRBJ1-1
CDR3: CASSLTMGSEAFF
DNA: TGTGCCAGCAGCTTAACGATGGGCAGTGAAGCTTTCTTT

V: TRBV7-2
D: NA
size: NA
length: 17
J: TRBJ2-6
CDR3: CASSLAIGNSGANVLTF
DNA: TGTGCCAGCAGCTTAGCGATAGGGAACTCTGGGGCCAACGTCCTGACTTTC

V: TRBV2
D: NA
size: NA
length: 12
J: TRBJ2-3
CDR3: CASSGDTDTQYF
DNA: TGTGCCAGCAGCGGGGACACAGATACGCAGTATTTT

V: TRBV21-1
D: NA
size: once
length: 16
J: TRBJ2-1
CDR3: CASSLGLRRPYNEQFF
DNA: TGTGCCAGCAGCCTCGGGCTAAGGAGGCCCTACAATGAGCAGTTCTTC